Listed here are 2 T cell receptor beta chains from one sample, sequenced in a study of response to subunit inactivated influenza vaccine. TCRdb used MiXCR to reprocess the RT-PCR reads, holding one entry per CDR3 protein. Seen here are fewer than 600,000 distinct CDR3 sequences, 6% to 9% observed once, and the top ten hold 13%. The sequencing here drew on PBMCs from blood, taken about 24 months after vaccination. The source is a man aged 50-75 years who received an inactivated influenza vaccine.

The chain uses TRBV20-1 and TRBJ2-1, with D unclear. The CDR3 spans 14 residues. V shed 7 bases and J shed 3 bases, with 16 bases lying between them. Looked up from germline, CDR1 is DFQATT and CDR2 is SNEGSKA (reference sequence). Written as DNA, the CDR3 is TGCAGTGTCTCTAAGGAAGCTGGCTACAATGAGCAGTTCTTC. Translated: CSVSKEAGYNEQFF.

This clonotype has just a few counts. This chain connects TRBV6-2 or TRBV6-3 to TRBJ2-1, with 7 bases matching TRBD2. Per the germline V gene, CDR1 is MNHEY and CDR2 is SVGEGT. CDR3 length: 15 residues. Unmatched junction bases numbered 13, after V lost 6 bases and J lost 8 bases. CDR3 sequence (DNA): TGTGCCAGCAGGGGACCCCCAGCGGGGCGCGATGAGCAGTTCTTC. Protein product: CASRGPPAGRDEQFF.